One and the same sample provided the 13 T cell receptor beta chains below, sequenced in a study of T cell changes during pregnancy in multiple sclerosis. Produced via immunoSEQ multiplex PCR; TCRdb's table is partial and in-frame only. Of 53,000 or so clones in the sample, under 95% were seen once. This sample comprised CD4+ T cells from peripheral blood mononuclear cells, obtained in the second trimester of pregnancy. The receptor source for this set is a female donor with multiple sclerosis, enrolled in a pregnancy study.

This clone turned up a few times. This rearrangement joins TRBV7-8 to TRBJ2-7; D is uncertain. Trimming removed 3 bases at V and 2 bases at J, with 14 bases between. Looked up from germline, CDR1 is SGHVS and CDR2 is FQNEAQ. This CDR3 spans 15 amino acids. In DNA form, the CDR3 reads TGTGCCAGCAGCTTTGCGCCGAATCCGCCCTACGAGCAGTACTTC. Amino acid sequence: CASSFAPNPPYEQYF.

CDR3 in amino acids: CASTSAGGAFF. The CDR3 DNA reads TGTGCCAGCACTTCGGCAGGGGGAGCTTTCTTT. The chain is built from TRBV6-5 and TRBJ1-1, with 7 bases aligning to TRBD1. The V and J ends lost 7 bases and 10 bases, in that order; junction bases with no gene match: 6. CDR1 is MNHEY, CDR2 SVGAGI, per germline. This CDR3 spans 11 amino acids.

The chain couples TRBV7-2 to TRBJ2-2, with TRBD1 matching over 8 bases. There are 17 residues in the CDR3. J lost 8 bases, V lost 5 bases, and 16 bases had no gene match. CDR1 SGHTA and CDR2 FQGNSA come from the germline V gene. Here the CDR3 DNA reads TGTGCCAGCAGCCACCGGGACAGGCTTACTGATAGGGGGGAGCTGTTTTTT. This encodes CASSHRDRLTDRGELFF.

This clone appeared a few times. CDR3 sequence reads: CASSAFTTQDYTF. The CDR3, as DNA: TGTGCCAGCAGTGCGTTCACAACGCAGGACTACACCTTC. The chain employs TRBV2 and TRBJ1-2; unclear D gene. This CDR3 region has 13 residues. CDR1 and CDR2 (germline): SNHLY, FYNNEI. V was trimmed by 4 bases and J by 10 bases, leaving 16 bases between them.

V is TRBV4-2 and J is TRBJ2-3; D is uncertain. There are 15 residues in the CDR3. Deletions cut 0 bases from V and 2 bases from J, with 9 bases between. CDR1 is LGHNA, CDR2 YNFKEQ, per germline. For the CDR3, the DNA is TGTGCCAGCAGCCAAGAAAGCCGAGACACAGATACGCAGTATTTT. Amino acid sequence: CASSQESRDTDTQYF.

The chain carries TRBV6-6 and TRBJ1-2, with 7 bases that match TRBD1. The junction had 5 bases not matched to a gene; V was cut back by 4 bases and J by 0 bases. CDR3 size: 15 residues. From germline, CDR1 is MNHNY and CDR2 SVGAGI (reference sequence). CDR3 bases: TGTGCCAGCAGTTTCCAGGGACAGACTAACTATGGCTACACCTTC. It translates to CASSFQGQTNYGYTF.

The rearrangement uses TRBV7-2 and TRBJ2-4; 8 bases align to TRBD2. The germline V gene encodes CDR1 SGHTA and CDR2 FQGNSA. This CDR3 spans 17 amino acids. Germline trimming cut 5 bases from V and 5 bases from J; bases unmatched to any gene: 14. CDR3 loop: CASSLRGTGGGQNIQYF. Written as DNA, the CDR3 is TGTGCCAGCAGCCTCAGGGGCACCGGGGGGGGACAAAACATTCAGTACTTC.

The rearrangement links TRBV6-1 to TRBJ1-5; tentative D call: TRBD1 (6 bases). Trimming removed 4 bases from V and 3 bases from J, with 7 bases in between. This CDR3 has 13 amino acids. CDR1 is MNHNS and CDR2 is SASEGT in the germline V gene. The CDR3 DNA is TGTGCCAGCAGTGGGACAGACAATCAGCCCCAGCATTTT. Translated: CASSGTDNQPQHF.

The genes are TRBV7-8 and TRBJ2-5; 10 bases are a match to TRBD2. The J segment lost 4 bases and the V segment lost 5 bases, leaving 19 bases of the junction unmatched. The CDR3 extends over 19 amino acids. The germline V gene encodes CDR1 SGHVS and CDR2 FQNEAQ. In nucleotides, the CDR3 is TGTGCCAGCAGCCCACGGAGAAAAATAGCGGGGGGCGAGGGAGAGACCCAGTACTTC. It encodes CASSPRRKIAGGEGETQYF.

V usage is TRBV5-4 and J usage is TRBJ2-5; D possibly corresponds to TRBD1 (5 bases). The end of the DNA is better explained by TRBJ2-7, so the J call may be wrong. Germline V gene lookup returns CDR1 SGHNT and CDR2 YYREEE (reference sequence). The CDR3 has 13 amino acids. CDR3 loop: CASSYDRTYEQYF. The CDR3 region has the DNA TGTGCCAGCAGTTACGACAGAACCTACGAGCAGTACTTC.

The CDR3 bases are TGTGCCAGCAGCTCCGGGAGGGGGCTAGCGTCGTGGGCCCAGTACTTC. Its protein is CASSSGRGLASWAQYF. The chain uses TRBV7-2 and TRBJ2-5; tentative D call: TRBD2 (8 bases). Trimming stripped 4 bases from V and 9 bases from J, with 24 bases between. Germline loops: CDR1 SGHTA, CDR2 FQGNSA. This CDR3 has 16 amino acids.

The chain carries TRBV6-5 and TRBJ1-2, with D tentatively TRBD1 (6 bases). This CDR3 has 16 residues. Looked up from germline, CDR1 is MNHEY and CDR2 is SVGAGI. V lost 4 bases to trimming and J lost 2 bases, with 17 bases between them. The CDR3 is CASSSRIQGFNYGYTF. Written as DNA, the CDR3 is TGTGCCAGCAGTTCGCGGATACAGGGATTCAACTATGGCTACACCTTC.

This clone was found a few times. The chain couples TRBV6-4 to TRBJ1-2; tentatively, D is TRBD1 (5 bases). The CDR3 totals 13 residues. Trimming stripped 8 bases from V and 3 bases from J, with 13 bases between. Germline V gives CDR1 MRHNA, CDR2 SNTAGT. The CDR3 DNA sequence: TGTGCCAGCCGACATGGGGCCCACTATGGCTACACCTTC. Residues: CASRHGAHYGYTF.